This TCR beta chain was recorded in a study of T cells in Graves' hyperthyroidism and ophthalmopathy (dated by TCRdb to the late 2010s). Background on the whole study: Peripheral blood was sampled at the time of initial diagnosis, prior to any treatment. Thyroid tissue and blood T-cell repertoires from six Graves' hyperthyroidism patients were also compared in the study. A discovery cohort of around 98 patients, roughly 43 with Graves' ophthalmopathy and fewer than 65 with stable Graves' hyperthyroidism, was used to find distinguishing TCR V-J signatures. Prospective prediction of ophthalmopathy was tested in an independent validation cohort consisting of 18 hyperthyroidism patients and approximately 16 patients who later progressed to ophthalmopathy. According to the paper, TCR Vbeta CDR3 sequencing was carried out on approximately 140 peripheral blood samples, which came from 40 to 45 ophthalmopathy, around 75 hyperthyroidism and roughly 17 progressor patients. After blood sampling, hyperthyroidism patients were treated with methimazole at a starting dose of 30 mg daily, and ophthalmopathy patients were treated with high-dose intravenous methylprednisolone. The 75 to 100 discovery patients were divided at random into training and test sets in a 7:3 ratio.

Trimming takes 3 bases from V and 7 bases from J, and the germline ends sit 10 bases apart. The cysteine opens and the phenylalanine closes a CDR3 of 13 amino acids. Only CDR3 DNA is held: 39 bases, read in frame from base 1. This clonotype was counted only a few times. It has no known antigen specificity. No base quality values were provided; no much bigger clone lies one nucleotide off. TCR beta CDR3 regions were amplified from RNA transcripts. The first round of RT-PCR for the TCR CDR3 was performed with the HTBI primer set and the Qiagen OneStep RT-PCR kit. A second multiplex PCR round built the libraries, followed by size selection and purification. The libraries were sequenced on an Illumina HiSeq2000 using paired-end 100 bp reads. For the original study's pipeline: SOAPnuke was used to process the raw data, removing reads that contained adapters or uncalled bases, had a mean Phred below 15, or lacked an exact match to the constant primer or identifier. High-quality paired reads were merged using COPE v1.2.5, and each unique nucleotide sequence was defined as a clonotype. MiTCR v1.1 was used to align the clonotypes against IMGT TRBV, TRBD and TRBJ reference segments. The analysis was restricted to V-J combinations with a frequency above 0.0001, which together covered about 99% of the repertoires. A TCS score was defined as the ratio of F50 (clonal expansion) to E x V (chaos), with BLOSUM62-based TCRdist applied between CDR3 peptides within each V-J. Welch's t-statistics and random forest reduced around 520 V-J features to around 14, which were used in a naive Bayes classifier (R e1071). In-frame beta chains were kept once TCRdb had trimmed the public reads at Q25 with fastp and called clones with MiXCR. A single entry per CDR3 protein holds the most common genes and DNA from its merged rows. The V and J calls, along with clone size, are taken from TCRdb and not from the paper's own processing. The sample includes approximately 640,000 distinct CDR3 sequences, with 15% to 20% observed a single time. The top ten clones comprise 3.8% of the sample.

Graves' hyperthyroidism was defined as stable when no progression to ophthalmopathy occurred over 18 months of follow-up. Hyperthyroidism patients were aged 18 to 65 years and newly diagnosed, with disease duration of less than 2 months. The study excluded patients with uncontrolled infections, other autoimmune diseases, pregnancy or lactation. Clinical symptoms, serum thyroxine and TRAb, thyroid ultrasound, and orbital computed tomography formed the basis for the diagnoses. PBMCs were isolated from 10 ml of fresh peripheral blood by Ficoll-Paque density gradient centrifugation. Trizol reagent was used to extract total RNA, and RNA quality was then checked on an Agilent 2100 Bioanalyzer. The research as a whole found: No statistical method was used to fix the sample size in advance, and group allocation was not hidden from the investigators. Ophthalmopathy was separated from stable hyperthyroidism by a 13 V-J signature model, with 85% to 90% sensitivity and approximately 81% specificity obtained in cross-validation and 80%/75% obtained in testing. In validation, the model predicted progression to ophthalmopathy with roughly 70% sensitivity and about 73% specificity, a median of around six months before onset. Most expanded thyroid clonotypes (frequency above 0.001) were also detected in blood, suggesting blood repertoires may reflect thyroid immune responses.

The source of this sequence is a woman aged 25 to 39 with Graves' hyperthyroidism. Sample: blood. Here the chain combines TRBV12-3 or TRBV12-4 and TRBJ1-5; TRBD1 is perhaps the D gene, given 5 matching bases. The CDR3 reads CASSFGGRQPQHF. The bases read TGTGCCAGCAGTTTTGGGGGAAGGCAGCCCCAGCATTTT.